Below, 12 T cell receptor beta chains from the same sample are listed, as sequenced in a study of blood T cell repertoires in COVID-19. Assay used: immunoSEQ multiplex PCR; TCRdb lists only in-frame clones, some missing. This table holds under 200,000 clones, approximately 90% found once. The sample taken for sequencing was peripheral blood. The receptors were sampled from a man aged 45-65 years with acute or convalescent COVID-19.

A few counts support this clone. CDR3 sequence: CASSLSPAGLNTEAFF. In nucleotides, the CDR3 is TGTGCCAGCAGCCTCAGCCCGGCAGGGCTGAACACTGAAGCTTTCTTT. The chain couples TRBV4-2 to TRBJ1-1; the D gene is possibly TRBD1 (5 bases). The ends were cut back, 4 bases at V and 0 bases at J, with 15 bases in the middle. Germline values: CDR1 LGHNA, CDR2 YNFKEQ. The CDR3 is 16 residues long.

The V gene is TRBV19, the J gene TRBJ2-1, with a tentative D call TRBD1 (6 bases). Germline V lookup: CDR1 LNHDA, CDR2 SQIVND (reference sequence). Trimming removed 3 bases from V and 4 bases from J, with 16 bases in between. The CDR3 has 16 amino acids. For the CDR3, the DNA is TGTGCCAGTAGTATGTTGGTAAGGCAGGGGTACAATGAGCAGTTCTTC. This codes for CASSMLVRQGYNEQFF.

The J gene is TRBJ1-5, the V gene TRBV28; no clear D gene. Between the trimmed V and J ends, which lost 5 bases and 9 bases, there was a span of 8 bases. The CDR3 runs to 11 residues. Germline assignment: CDR1 MDHEN and CDR2 SYDVKM. CDR3 in amino acids: CASSLSPPQHF. CDR3 nucleotide sequence: TGTGCCAGCAGTCTGTCCCCGCCCCAGCATTTT.

This clone was observed a handful of times. This chain connects TRBV27 to TRBJ2-2, with no clear D. The CDR3 consists of 13 residues. CDR1 and CDR2 (germline): MNHEY, SMNVEV (reference sequence). V was trimmed by 5 bases and J by 1 base, leaving 5 bases between them. DNA of the CDR3: TGTGCCAGCAGTCCTCTGAACACCGGGGAGCTGTTTTTT. Amino acid sequence: CASSPLNTGELFF.

This chain joins TRBV14 and TRBJ1-6, with 8 bases lining up with TRBD1. Germline V gene data show CDR1 as SGHDN and CDR2 as FVKESK. CDR3 length equals 15 residues. Losses at the gene ends were 4 bases for V and 7 bases for J; bases not matched to a gene: 6. CDR3 sequence: CASSLRTGRNSPLHF. The CDR3 nucleotides read TGTGCCAGCAGCCTTCGGACAGGGCGAAATTCACCCCTCCACTTT.

V is TRBV7-8 and J is TRBJ1-2, with 7 bases aligning to TRBD1. J was trimmed by 8 bases and V by 1 base; bases with no gene match: 7. CDR3 size: 14 residues. Germline V CDR1 and CDR2: SGHVS, FQNEAQ. DNA for the CDR3: TGTGCCAGCAGCTTAGACAGGGGAAGCCAAGGCTACACCTTC. As protein: CASSLDRGSQGYTF.

This rearrangement joins TRBV5-1 to TRBJ1-6, with no clear D. The CDR3 covers 14 residues. Deletions cut 3 bases from V and 3 bases from J, with 7 bases between. Germline CDR1 SGHRS, CDR2 YFSETQ. The CDR3 nucleotides are TGCGCCAGCAGCTCCGCGGTCTATAATTCACCCCTCCACTTT. Amino acid sequence: CASSSAVYNSPLHF.

The CDR3 is CASSYGAGSQPQHF. CDR3 nucleotides: TGTGCCAGCAGCTATGGGGCAGGAAGTCAGCCCCAGCATTTT. The chain joins TRBV27 to TRBJ1-5; D possibly corresponds to TRBD1 (5 bases). The length of the CDR3 is 14 residues. The V gene's germline CDR1 is MNHEY and CDR2 SMNVEV (reference sequence). Trimming shortened V by 6 bases and J by 6 bases, and 15 bases separated the two germline ends.

The V and J genes are TRBV29-1 and TRBJ2-2; 10 bases are shared with TRBD1. Germline V gene sequence: CDR1 SQVTM, CDR2 ANQGSEA. J gave up 4 bases and V 6 bases, and 11 bases lay outside the gene matches. The CDR3 totals 16 residues. As DNA, the CDR3 is TGCAGCGTCGTAGACAGGGGGCGGGAGAGCACCGGGGAGCTGTTTTTT. Encoded protein: CSVVDRGRESTGELFF.

V is TRBV5-4 and J is TRBJ2-5; 9 bases are shared with TRBD1. CDR3 length equals 14 residues. Germline CDR1 is SGHNT and CDR2 is YYREEE (reference sequence). The J segment lost 5 bases and the V segment lost 4 bases, leaving 6 bases of the junction unmatched. CDR3 nucleotides: TGTGCCAGCAGCGTGGACAGGGGTGTGGAGACCCAGTACTTC. Amino acids: CASSVDRGVETQYF.

The chain joins TRBV30 to TRBJ1-1, with D maybe TRBD1 (5 bases). CDR1 and CDR2 from the germline V gene are GTSNPN and SVGIG (reference sequence). Trimming removed 1 base from V and 1 base from J, with 13 bases in between. This CDR3 has 15 amino acids. CDR3 sequence: CAWSAPGMPNTEAFF. CDR3 bases: TGTGCCTGGAGTGCTCCAGGGATGCCGAACACTGAAGCTTTCTTT.

J is TRBJ1-2 and V is TRBV28; 8 bases fit TRBD1. V lost 5 bases and J lost 4; bases outside the gene matches: 15. Germline V gene data show CDR1 as MDHEN and CDR2 as SYDVKM. CDR3 length: 17 residues. CDR3 sequence reads: CASSPTHRGWRGYGYTF. The CDR3 DNA follows: TGTGCCAGCAGTCCCACACACAGGGGGTGGAGGGGCTATGGCTACACCTTC.